The clone carrying this T cell receptor beta chain was observed a few times. Profiling relied on immunoSEQ multiplex PCR, and the TCRdb table lists in-frame clones only, not all of them. The sample consists of more than 95,000 clones, approximately 82% of them appearing once. These data come from a study of blood T cell repertoires in COVID-19. CDR1 and CDR2 from the germline V gene are KGHDR and SFDVKD. This CDR3 is built from 14 residues. The ends lost 1 base at V and 7 bases at J; junction bases unmatched: 3. The source of this sequence is a woman older than 75 with acute or convalescent COVID-19. The sequencing input was peripheral blood. The V and J genes are TRBV24-1 and TRBJ1-2, with 9 bases fitting TRBD1. The CDR3: CATSDFATGGGYTF. The DNA of the CDR3 is TGTGCCACCAGTGATTTTGCGACAGGGGGTGGCTACACCTTC.